This TCR beta chain was captured by sequencing in a study of blood T cell repertoires in COVID-19. Study information: Material from acute and convalescent COVID-19 was sourced from the United States, Italy and Spain. The cDNA or gDNA used as material had been derived from T cells, B-cell-depleted T cells, or PBMCs.

Methods used by the authors: Nucleated cell number was recorded as an estimate derived from reference gene primer amplification. Clones were read by immunoSEQ multiplex PCR, and TCRdb kept only the in-frame ones, dropping some. D and trimming were read from the DNA, whereas the V and J calls and clone size are those reported in that table. The repertoire includes about 160,000 clones, approximately 86% of them detected once, and about 4.1% sits in the top ten. Trimming pared 8 bases from V and 0 bases from J, leaving 8 bases between. Germline CDR1 is SGHTA and CDR2 is FQGNSA. CDR3 length: 14 residues.

J is TRBJ1-6 and V is TRBV7-2, with a weak D call TRBD1 (6 bases). The sample consisted of peripheral blood. This sequence originates from a woman aged 60-70 years with active or convalescent COVID-19. CDR3 in DNA: TGTGCCAGCGTACAGGGCTCCTATAATTCACCCCTCCACTTT. Its protein product is CASVQGSYNSPLHF.